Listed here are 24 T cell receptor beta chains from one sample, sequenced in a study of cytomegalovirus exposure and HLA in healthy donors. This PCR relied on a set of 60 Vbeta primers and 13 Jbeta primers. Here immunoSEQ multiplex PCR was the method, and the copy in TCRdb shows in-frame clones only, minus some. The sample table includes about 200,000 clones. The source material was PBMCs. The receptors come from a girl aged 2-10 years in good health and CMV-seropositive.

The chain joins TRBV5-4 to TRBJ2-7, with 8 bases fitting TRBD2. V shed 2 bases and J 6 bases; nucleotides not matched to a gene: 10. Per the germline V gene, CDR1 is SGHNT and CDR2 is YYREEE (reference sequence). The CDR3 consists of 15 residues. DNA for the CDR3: TGTGCCAGCAGCTTAGCGGGAGCCGGGGGGGGCGAGCAGTACTTC. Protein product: CASSLAGAGGGEQYF. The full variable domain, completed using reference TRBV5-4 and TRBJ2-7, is ETGVTQSPTHLIKTRGQQVTLRCSSQSGHNTVSWYQQALGQGPQFIFQYYREEENGRGNFPPRFSGLQFPNYSSELNVNALELDDSALYLCASSLAGAGGGEQYFGPGTRLTVT.

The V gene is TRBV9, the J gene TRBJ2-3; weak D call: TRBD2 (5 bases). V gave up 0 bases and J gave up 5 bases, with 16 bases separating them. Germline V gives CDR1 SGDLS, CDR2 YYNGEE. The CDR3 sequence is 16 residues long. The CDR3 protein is CASSVGGGLSGDTQYF. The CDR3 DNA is TGTGCCAGCAGCGTAGGAGGAGGACTTTCGGGAGATACGCAGTATTTT.

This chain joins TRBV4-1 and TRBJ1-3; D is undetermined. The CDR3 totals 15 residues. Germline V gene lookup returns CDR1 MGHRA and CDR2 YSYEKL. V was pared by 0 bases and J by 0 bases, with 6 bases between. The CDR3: CASSQDTSSGNTIYF. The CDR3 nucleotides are TGCGCCAGCAGCCAAGACACTAGCTCTGGAAACACCATATATTTT.

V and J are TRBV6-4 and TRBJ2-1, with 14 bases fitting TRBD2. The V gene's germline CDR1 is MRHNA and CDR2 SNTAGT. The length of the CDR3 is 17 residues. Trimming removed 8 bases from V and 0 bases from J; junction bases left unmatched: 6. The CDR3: CASSRLAGGSSYNEQFF. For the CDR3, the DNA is TGTGCCAGCTCGCGACTAGCGGGAGGGAGCTCCTACAATGAGCAGTTCTTC.

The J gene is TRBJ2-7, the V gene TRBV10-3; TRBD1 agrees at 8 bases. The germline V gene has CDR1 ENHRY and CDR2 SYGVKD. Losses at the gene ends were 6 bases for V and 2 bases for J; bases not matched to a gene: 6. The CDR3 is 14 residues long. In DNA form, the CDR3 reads TGTGCCATCAGGGCGGACAGGGATCCCTACGAGCAGTACTTC. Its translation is CAIRADRDPYEQYF.

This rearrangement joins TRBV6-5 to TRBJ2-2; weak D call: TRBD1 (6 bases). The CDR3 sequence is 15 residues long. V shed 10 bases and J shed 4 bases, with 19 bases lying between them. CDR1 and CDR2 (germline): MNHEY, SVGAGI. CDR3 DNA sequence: TGTGCCACCCAAGACAGGCTTGAAACCACCGGGGAGCTGTTTTTT. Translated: CATQDRLETTGELFF.

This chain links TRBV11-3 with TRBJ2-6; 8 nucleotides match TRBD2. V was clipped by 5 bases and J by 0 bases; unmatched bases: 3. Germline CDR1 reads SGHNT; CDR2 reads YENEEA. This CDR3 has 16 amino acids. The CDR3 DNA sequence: TGTGCCAGCAGCCCGGGAGGGAGCTCTGGGGCCAACGTCCTGACTTTC. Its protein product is CASSPGGSSGANVLTF.

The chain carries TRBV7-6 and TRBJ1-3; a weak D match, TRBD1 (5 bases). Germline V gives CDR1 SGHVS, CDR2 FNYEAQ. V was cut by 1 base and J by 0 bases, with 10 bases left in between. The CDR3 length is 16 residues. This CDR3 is CASSLGDFRSGNTIYF. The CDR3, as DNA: TGTGCCAGCAGCTTAGGGGACTTCCGCTCTGGAAACACCATATATTTT.

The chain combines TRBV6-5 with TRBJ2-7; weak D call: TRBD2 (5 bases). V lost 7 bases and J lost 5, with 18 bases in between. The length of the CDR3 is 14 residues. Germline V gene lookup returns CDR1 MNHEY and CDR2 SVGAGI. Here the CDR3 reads CASIKKGLLDEQYF. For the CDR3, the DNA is TGTGCCAGCATCAAAAAGGGCCTACTAGACGAGCAGTACTTC.

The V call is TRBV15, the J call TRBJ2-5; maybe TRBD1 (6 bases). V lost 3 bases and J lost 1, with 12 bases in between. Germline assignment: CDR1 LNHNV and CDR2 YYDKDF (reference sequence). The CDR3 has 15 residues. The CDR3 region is CATSRWTAPQETQYF. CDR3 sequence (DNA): TGTGCCACCAGCAGGTGGACAGCACCCCAAGAGACCCAGTACTTC.

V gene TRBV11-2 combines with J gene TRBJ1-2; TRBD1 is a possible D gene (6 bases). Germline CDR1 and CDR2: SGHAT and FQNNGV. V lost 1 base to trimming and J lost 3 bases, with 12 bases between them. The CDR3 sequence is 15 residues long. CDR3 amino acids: CASSLGEGGDYGYTF. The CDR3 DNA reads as TGTGCCAGCAGCTTAGGTGAAGGGGGAGACTATGGCTACACCTTC.

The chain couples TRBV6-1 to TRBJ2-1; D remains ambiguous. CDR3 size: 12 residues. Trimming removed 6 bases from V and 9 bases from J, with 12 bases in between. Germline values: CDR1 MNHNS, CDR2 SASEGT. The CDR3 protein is CASSETTGEQFF. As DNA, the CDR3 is TGTGCCAGCAGCGAAACGACGGGTGAGCAGTTCTTC.

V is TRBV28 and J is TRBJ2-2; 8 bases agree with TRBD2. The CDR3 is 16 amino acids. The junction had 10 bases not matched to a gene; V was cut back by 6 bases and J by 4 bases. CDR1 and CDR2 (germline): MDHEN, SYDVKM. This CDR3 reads CASSPRSGMGTGELFF. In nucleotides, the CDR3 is TGTGCCAGCAGCCCCCGTAGCGGGATGGGCACCGGGGAGCTGTTTTTT.

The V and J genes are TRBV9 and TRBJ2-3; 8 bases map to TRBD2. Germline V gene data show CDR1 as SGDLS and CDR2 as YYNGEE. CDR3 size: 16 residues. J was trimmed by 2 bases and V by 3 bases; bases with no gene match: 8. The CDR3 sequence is CASSATSATVTDTQYF. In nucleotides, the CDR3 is TGTGCCAGCAGCGCGACTAGCGCGACAGTCACAGATACGCAGTATTTT.

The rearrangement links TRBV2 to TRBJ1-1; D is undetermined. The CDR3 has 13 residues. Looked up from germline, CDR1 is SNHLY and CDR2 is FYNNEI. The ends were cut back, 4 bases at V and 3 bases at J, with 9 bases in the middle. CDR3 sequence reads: CASSADGYTEAFF. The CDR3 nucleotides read TGTGCCAGCAGTGCCGACGGGTACACTGAAGCTTTCTTT.

CDR3 sequence (DNA): TGTGCCTGGAGTGTAAATGGCGGCTATGGCTACACCTTC. Translating it yields CAWSVNGGYGYTF. The J gene is TRBJ1-2, the V gene TRBV30; the D is unclear. The CDR3 is 13 amino acids. With 0 bases removed from V and 4 bases from J, the gap between germline ends came to 9 bases. Germline assignment: CDR1 GTSNPN and CDR2 SVGIG (reference sequence).

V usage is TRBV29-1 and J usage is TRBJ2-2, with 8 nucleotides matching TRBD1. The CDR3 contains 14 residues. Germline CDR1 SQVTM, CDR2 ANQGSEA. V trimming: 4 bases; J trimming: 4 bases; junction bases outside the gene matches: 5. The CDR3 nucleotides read TGCAGCGTTGGTATAACAGGGGGCACCGGGGAGCTGTTTTTT. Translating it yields CSVGITGGTGELFF.

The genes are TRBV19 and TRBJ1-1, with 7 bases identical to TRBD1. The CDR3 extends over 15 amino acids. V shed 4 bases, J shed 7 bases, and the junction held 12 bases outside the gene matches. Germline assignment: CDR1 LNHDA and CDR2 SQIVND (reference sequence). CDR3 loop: CASSTPDRERIEAFF. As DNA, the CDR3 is TGTGCCAGTAGTACCCCTGACAGGGAACGCATTGAAGCTTTCTTT. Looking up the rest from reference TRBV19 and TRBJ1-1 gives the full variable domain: DGGITQSPKYLFRKEGQNVTLSCEQNLNHDAMYWYRQDPGQGLRLIYYSQIVNDFQKGDIAEGYSVSREKKESFPLTVTSAQKNPTAFYLCASSTPDRERIEAFFGQGTRLTVV.

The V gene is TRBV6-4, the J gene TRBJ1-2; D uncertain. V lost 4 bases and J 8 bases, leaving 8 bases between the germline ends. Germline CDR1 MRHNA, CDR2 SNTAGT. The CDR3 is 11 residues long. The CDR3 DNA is TGTGCCAGCAGTGGACCGGGAGGCTACACCTTC. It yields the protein CASSGPGGYTF.

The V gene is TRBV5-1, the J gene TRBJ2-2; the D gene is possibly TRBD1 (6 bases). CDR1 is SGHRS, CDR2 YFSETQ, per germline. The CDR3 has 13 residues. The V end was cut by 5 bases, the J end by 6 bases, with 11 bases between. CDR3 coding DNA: TGCGCCAGCAGAACAGGGATCGCCGGGGAGCTGTTTTTT. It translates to CASRTGIAGELFF.

CDR3: CASSQDLWAIGRTDTQYF. CDR3 sequence (DNA): TGCGCCAGCAGCCAAGATCTATGGGCTATCGGTCGCACAGATACGCAGTATTTT. This chain links TRBV4-1 with TRBJ2-3; no definite D call. The CDR3 has 18 residues. Deletions cut 0 bases from V and 1 base from J, with 17 bases between. Looked up from germline, CDR1 is MGHRA and CDR2 is YSYEKL.

In DNA, the CDR3 is TGTGCCAGCAGCTCACTGAGCTCCTACAATGAGCAGTTCTTC. Protein product: CASSSLSSYNEQFF. The chain joins TRBV11-2 to TRBJ2-1; D gene ambiguous. This CDR3 contains 14 residues. Trimming took off 4 bases at V and 0 bases at J, with 7 bases between the two ends. The germline CDR1 and CDR2 sequences are SGHAT and FQNNGV.

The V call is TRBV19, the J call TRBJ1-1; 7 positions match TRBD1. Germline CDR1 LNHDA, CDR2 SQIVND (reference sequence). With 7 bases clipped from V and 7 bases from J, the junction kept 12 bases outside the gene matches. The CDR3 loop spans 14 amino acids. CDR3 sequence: CASTSMGRTGEAFF. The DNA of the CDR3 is TGTGCCAGTACCAGTATGGGTCGGACAGGTGAAGCTTTCTTT.

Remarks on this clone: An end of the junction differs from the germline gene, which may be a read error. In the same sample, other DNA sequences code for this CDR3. CDR3 amino acids: CASSTSGMNTGELFF. CDR3 DNA sequence: TGTGCCAGCAGCACTAGCGGGATGAACACCGGGGAACTGTTTTTT. The chain carries TRBV6-6 and TRBJ2-2; 10 positions match TRBD2. The CDR3 length is 15 residues. Germline V CDR1 and CDR2: MNHNY, SVGAGI (reference sequence).